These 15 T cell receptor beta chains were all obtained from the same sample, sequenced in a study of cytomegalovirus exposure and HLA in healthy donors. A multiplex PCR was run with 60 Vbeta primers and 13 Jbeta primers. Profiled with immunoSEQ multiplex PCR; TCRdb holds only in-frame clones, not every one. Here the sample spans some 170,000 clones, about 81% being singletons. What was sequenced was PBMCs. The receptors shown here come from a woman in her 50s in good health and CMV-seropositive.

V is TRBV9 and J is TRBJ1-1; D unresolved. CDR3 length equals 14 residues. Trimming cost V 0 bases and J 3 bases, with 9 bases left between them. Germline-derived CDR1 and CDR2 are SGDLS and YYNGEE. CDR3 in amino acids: CASSVGGRDTEAFF. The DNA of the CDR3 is TGTGCCAGCAGCGTAGGAGGGAGAGACACTGAAGCTTTCTTT.

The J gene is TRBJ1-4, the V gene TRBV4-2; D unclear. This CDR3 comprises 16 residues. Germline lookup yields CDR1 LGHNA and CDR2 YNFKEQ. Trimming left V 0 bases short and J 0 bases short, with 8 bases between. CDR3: CASSQDGRATNEKLFF. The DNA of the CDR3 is TGTGCCAGCAGCCAAGATGGGCGGGCAACTAATGAAAAACTGTTTTTT.

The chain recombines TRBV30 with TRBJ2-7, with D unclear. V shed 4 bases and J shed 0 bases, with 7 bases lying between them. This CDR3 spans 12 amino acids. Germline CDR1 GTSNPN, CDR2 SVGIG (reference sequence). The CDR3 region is CAWNSISYEQYF. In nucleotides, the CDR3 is TGTGCCTGGAACAGCATCTCCTACGAGCAGTACTTC.

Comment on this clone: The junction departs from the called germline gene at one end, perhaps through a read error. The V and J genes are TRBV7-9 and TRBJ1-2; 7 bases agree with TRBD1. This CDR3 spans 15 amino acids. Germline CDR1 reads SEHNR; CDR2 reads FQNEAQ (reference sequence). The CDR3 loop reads CSSSPGTEAGYGYTF. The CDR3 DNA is TGTTCCAGCAGCCCCGGGACAGAGGCTGGCTATGGCTACACCTTC.

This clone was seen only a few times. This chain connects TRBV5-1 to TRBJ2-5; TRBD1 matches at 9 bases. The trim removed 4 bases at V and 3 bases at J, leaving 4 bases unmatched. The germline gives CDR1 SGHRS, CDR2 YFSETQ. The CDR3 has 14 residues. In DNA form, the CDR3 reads TGCGCCAGCAGCCTAGACAGGGGGGAAGAGACCCAGTACTTC. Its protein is CASSLDRGEETQYF. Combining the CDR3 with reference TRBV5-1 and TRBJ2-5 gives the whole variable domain KAGVTQTPRYLIKTRGQQVTLSCSPISGHRSVSWYQQTPGQGLQFLFEYFSETQRNKGNFPGRFSGRQFSNSRSEMNVSTLELGDSALYLCASSLDRGEETQYFGPGTRLLVL.

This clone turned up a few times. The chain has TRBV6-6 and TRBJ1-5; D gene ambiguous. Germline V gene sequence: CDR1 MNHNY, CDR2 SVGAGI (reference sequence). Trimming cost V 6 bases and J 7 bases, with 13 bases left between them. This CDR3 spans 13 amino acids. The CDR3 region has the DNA TGTGCCAGCAGCTTTGTAGGTAGCCAGCCCCAGCATTTT. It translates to CASSFVGSQPQHF.

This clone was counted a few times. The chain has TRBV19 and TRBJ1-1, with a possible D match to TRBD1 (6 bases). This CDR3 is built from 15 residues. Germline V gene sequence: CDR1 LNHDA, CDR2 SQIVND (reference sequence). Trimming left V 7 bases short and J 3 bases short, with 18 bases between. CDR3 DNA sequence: TGTGCCAGTAAACCTCCGGGACATCGTGACACTGAAGCTTTCTTT. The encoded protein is CASKPPGHRDTEAFF.

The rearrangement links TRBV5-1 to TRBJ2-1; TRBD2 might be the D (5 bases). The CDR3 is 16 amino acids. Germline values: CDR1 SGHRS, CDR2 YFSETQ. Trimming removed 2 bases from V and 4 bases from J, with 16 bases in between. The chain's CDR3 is CASSLRGQEVYNEQFF. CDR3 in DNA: TGCGCCAGCAGCTTAAGAGGTCAGGAGGTTTACAATGAGCAGTTCTTC.

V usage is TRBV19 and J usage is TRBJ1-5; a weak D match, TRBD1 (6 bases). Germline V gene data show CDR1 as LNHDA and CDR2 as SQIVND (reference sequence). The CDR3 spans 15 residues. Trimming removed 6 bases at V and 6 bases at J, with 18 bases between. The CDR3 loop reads CASSHPRGGFQPQHF. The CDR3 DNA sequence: TGTGCCAGTAGCCATCCTCGGGGGGGCTTTCAGCCCCAGCATTTT.

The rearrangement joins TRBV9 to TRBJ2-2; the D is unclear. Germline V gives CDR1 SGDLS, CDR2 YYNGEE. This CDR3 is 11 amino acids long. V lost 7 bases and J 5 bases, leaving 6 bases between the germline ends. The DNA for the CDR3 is TGTGCCAGCGAGTCAACCGGGGAGCTGTTTTTT. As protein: CASESTGELFF.

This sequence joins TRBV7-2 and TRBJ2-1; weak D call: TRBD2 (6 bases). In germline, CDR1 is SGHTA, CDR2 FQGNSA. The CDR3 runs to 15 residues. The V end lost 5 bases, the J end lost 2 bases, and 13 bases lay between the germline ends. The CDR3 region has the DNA TGTGCCAGCAGCCACGGGGGAGAGACCTACAATGAGCAGTTCTTC. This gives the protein CASSHGGETYNEQFF.

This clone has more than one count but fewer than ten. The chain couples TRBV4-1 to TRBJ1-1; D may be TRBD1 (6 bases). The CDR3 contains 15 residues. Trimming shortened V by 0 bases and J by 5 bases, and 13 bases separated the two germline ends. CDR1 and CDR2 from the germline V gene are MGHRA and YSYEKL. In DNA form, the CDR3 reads TGCGCCAGCAGCCAAGATAGCAGGGGAGGGACTGAAGCTTTCTTT. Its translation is CASSQDSRGGTEAFF.

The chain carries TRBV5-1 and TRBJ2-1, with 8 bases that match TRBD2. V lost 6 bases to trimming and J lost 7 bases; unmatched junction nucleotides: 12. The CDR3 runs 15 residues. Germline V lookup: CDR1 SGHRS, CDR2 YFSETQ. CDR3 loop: CASNSKAGGLNEQFF. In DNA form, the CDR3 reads TGCGCCAGCAACTCCAAGGCGGGGGGATTAAATGAGCAGTTCTTC. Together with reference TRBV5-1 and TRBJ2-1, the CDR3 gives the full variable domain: KAGVTQTPRYLIKTRGQQVTLSCSPISGHRSVSWYQQTPGQGLQFLFEYFSETQRNKGNFPGRFSGRQFSNSRSEMNVSTLELGDSALYLCASNSKAGGLNEQFFGPGTRLTVL.

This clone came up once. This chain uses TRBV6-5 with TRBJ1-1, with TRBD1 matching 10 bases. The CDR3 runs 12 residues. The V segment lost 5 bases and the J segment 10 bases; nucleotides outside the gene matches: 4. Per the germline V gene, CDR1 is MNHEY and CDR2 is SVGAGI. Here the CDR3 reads CASSIGQGVAFF. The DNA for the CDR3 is TGTGCCAGCAGTATCGGACAGGGGGTAGCTTTCTTT.

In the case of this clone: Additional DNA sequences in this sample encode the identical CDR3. CDR3 residues: CASNRQQETQYF. CDR3 coding DNA: TGTGCCAGCAACCGACAGCAAGAGACCCAGTACTTC. V gene TRBV5-6 combines with J gene TRBJ2-5, with D maybe TRBD1 (5 bases). This CDR3 is built from 12 residues. Germline V gene sequence: CDR1 SGHDT, CDR2 YYEEEE. V was cut by 6 bases and J by 2 bases, with 8 bases left in between.